One sample yielded the 23 T cell receptor beta chains listed below, sequenced in a study of cytomegalovirus exposure and HLA in healthy donors. 13 Jbeta primers and 60 Vbeta primers were used for the PCR. Some clones are missing from TCRdb's copy, which holds only in-frame ones; the method was immunoSEQ multiplex PCR. The sample carries about 160,000 clones, over 75% recorded once. Source material: PBMCs. These receptors were collected from a woman aged 45 to 65 in good health and CMV-seropositive.

This rearrangement joins TRBV19 to TRBJ1-2, with 7 bases fitting TRBD1. Per germline, CDR1 LNHDA and CDR2 SQIVND (reference sequence). The CDR3 totals 14 residues. The junction had 3 bases not matched to a gene; V was cut back by 3 bases and J by 2 bases. This CDR3 reads CASSIGDSNYGYTF. CDR3 DNA sequence: TGTGCCAGTAGTATTGGGGACAGCAACTATGGCTACACCTTC.

The CDR3 nucleotides read TGTGCCAGCAGTTACTCGGGGGGTCCTAACTATGGCTACACCTTC. It yields the protein CASSYSGGPNYGYTF. The chain is built from TRBV6-5 and TRBJ1-2, with D possibly being TRBD1 (5 bases). The germline V gene has CDR1 MNHEY and CDR2 SVGAGI. V lost 0 bases to trimming and J lost 0 bases, with 8 bases between them. The CDR3 runs 15 residues.

V usage is TRBV7-2 and J usage is TRBJ1-2; D unresolved. Trimming removed 2 bases from V and 6 bases from J, with 13 bases in between. There are 14 residues in the CDR3. Germline-derived CDR1 and CDR2 are SGHTA and FQGNSA. CDR3 nucleotide sequence: TGTGCCAGCAGCTTATGGTTCCGAGCTAATGGCTACACCTTC. Its protein product is CASSLWFRANGYTF.

The chain carries TRBV2 and TRBJ2-3; TRBD2 is a possible D gene (6 bases). Trimming cost V 5 bases and J 0 bases, with 9 bases left between them. Germline CDR1 SNHLY, CDR2 FYNNEI. CDR3 length: 14 residues. CDR3 protein: CASSPGTSTDTQYF. CDR3 nucleotides: TGTGCCAGCAGTCCCGGGACTAGCACAGATACGCAGTATTTT.

This chain connects TRBV27 to TRBJ2-1, with D tentatively TRBD2 (6 bases). The CDR3 consists of 13 residues. Germline CDR1 reads MNHEY; CDR2 reads SMNVEV (reference sequence). Trimming cost V 2 bases and J 7 bases, with 9 bases left between them. Here the CDR3 reads CASSLGGANEQFF. For the CDR3, the DNA is TGTGCCAGCAGTTTAGGAGGGGCGAATGAGCAGTTCTTC.

The rearrangement links TRBV2 to TRBJ2-3; maybe TRBD2 (5 bases). V was clipped by 8 bases and J by 2 bases, with 17 bases between them. The CDR3 loop spans 15 amino acids. Germline CDR1 reads SNHLY; CDR2 reads FYNNEI. The DNA for the CDR3 is TGTGCCAGCGGGAATTCAGGAGGTTCCACAGATACGCAGTATTTT. It translates to CASGNSGGSTDTQYF.

This clone was seen only a few times. The gene calls are TRBV4-1 and TRBJ2-5; 8 bases map to TRBD1. V was clipped by 0 bases and J by 2 bases; unmatched bases: 5. This CDR3 is built from 16 residues. Looked up from germline, CDR1 is MGHRA and CDR2 is YSYEKL. The CDR3: CASSQEGYRGQETQYF. CDR3 nucleotide sequence: TGCGCCAGCAGCCAAGAAGGCTACAGGGGGCAAGAGACCCAGTACTTC.

The rearrangement links TRBV9 to TRBJ2-1, with 7 bases lining up with TRBD2. The CDR3 covers 15 residues. V gave up 3 bases and J gave up 3 bases; unmatched junction bases: 6. In germline, CDR1 is SGDLS, CDR2 YYNGEE. CDR3 sequence reads: CASSASGANYNEQFF. The CDR3 DNA sequence: TGTGCCAGCAGCGCTAGCGGTGCGAACTACAATGAGCAGTTCTTC.

This clone occurred a few times. This rearrangement joins TRBV9 to TRBJ1-1; D is undetermined. With 4 bases removed from V and 2 bases from J, the gap between germline ends came to 6 bases. The CDR3 is 12 residues long. CDR1 is SGDLS and CDR2 is YYNGEE in the germline V gene. CDR3 coding DNA: TGTGCCAGCAGCTCAGGAAACACTGAAGCTTTCTTT. It translates to CASSSGNTEAFF.

This clone was detected a few times. The rearrangement uses TRBV21-1 and TRBJ2-2; the table's D call TRBD2 went unverified against the DNA. TRBV21-1 is listed as a pseudogene. CDR3 size: 14 residues. The CDR3 here is CASSIGGDPGELFF. The DNA for the CDR3 is TGTGCCAGCAGCATCGGAGGGGACCCCGGGGAGCTGTTTTTT.

CDR3 in DNA: TGTGCCAGCAGCTTCCGTCCAGGGCGAAATTTCGGCTACACCTTC. Translation: CASSFRPGRNFGYTF. V is TRBV21-1 and J is TRBJ1-2; the table assigns TRBD1, which was not confirmed against the DNA. TRBV21-1 has pseudogene status. The CDR3 contains 15 residues.

V usage is TRBV13 and J usage is TRBJ2-5; 7 bases align to TRBD1. V trimming: 5 bases; J trimming: 5 bases; junction bases outside the gene matches: 8. Germline CDR1 and CDR2: PRHDT and FYEKMQ (reference sequence). The CDR3 extends over 14 amino acids. CDR3: CASSRQGGLETQYF. For the CDR3, the DNA is TGTGCCAGCAGCCGACAGGGCGGGTTGGAGACCCAGTACTTC. Full variable domain (outside the CDR3, taken from reference TRBV13 and TRBJ2-5): AAGVIQSPRHLIKEKRETATLKCYPIPRHDTVYWYQQGPGQDPQFLISFYEKMQSDKGSIPDRFSAQQFSDYHSELNMSSLELGDSALYFCASSRQGGLETQYFGPGTRLLVL.

This clone appeared a few times. CDR3 nucleotides: TGTGCCAGCAGTGGGACAGGGGGAAAGGCTGAAGCTTTCTTT. Residues: CASSGTGGKAEAFF. V gene TRBV2 combines with J gene TRBJ1-1; the match to TRBD1 covers 10 bases. Per the germline V gene, CDR1 is SNHLY and CDR2 is FYNNEI. V was clipped by 4 bases and J by 6 bases; unmatched bases: 5. The CDR3 runs 14 residues.

Here the CDR3 DNA reads TGTGCCAGCAACCGAGGCTATGGCTACACCTTC. Translation gives CASNRGYGYTF. The V call is TRBV2, the J call TRBJ1-2; D gene ambiguous. Trimming left V 7 bases short and J 4 bases short, with 7 bases between. The germline V gene encodes CDR1 SNHLY and CDR2 FYNNEI. The CDR3 consists of 11 residues.

The chain carries TRBV7-2 and TRBJ1-1; TRBD1 matches at 7 bases. This CDR3 is 14 amino acids long. Per germline, CDR1 SGHTA and CDR2 FQGNSA. Trimming took 5 bases from V and 1 from J; bases not matched to a gene: 4. The CDR3 DNA follows: TGTGCCAGCAGCCCCGGGACAGCGAACACTGAAGCTTTCTTT. Translating it yields CASSPGTANTEAFF.

This chain joins TRBV4-2 and TRBJ1-4; 11 bases fit TRBD1. V dropped 4 bases and J dropped 8; count of bases not matched to a gene: 15. The CDR3 has 18 residues. CDR1 is LGHNA, CDR2 YNFKEQ, per germline. This chain's CDR3 is CASSPSTWTGGQGEKLFF. As DNA, the CDR3 is TGTGCCAGCAGCCCGAGCACGTGGACAGGGGGCCAGGGGGAAAAACTGTTTTTT.

V gene TRBV6-6 combines with J gene TRBJ1-2; 8 bases line up with TRBD1. Germline assignment: CDR1 MNHNY and CDR2 SVGAGI (reference sequence). The V and J ends lost 5 bases and 12 bases, in that order; junction bases with no gene match: 17. The CDR3 length is 15 residues. The CDR3 sequence is CASSPRTGLRKSNTF. The DNA of the CDR3 is TGTGCCAGCAGTCCACGGACAGGGCTCAGAAAATCGAACACCTTC.

This clone was observed many times. The sample carries other DNA sequences with the same CDR3. The chain is built from TRBV4-3 and TRBJ1-1; the D is unclear. CDR3 size: 13 residues. Trimming cost V 0 bases and J 1 base, with 3 bases left between them. Germline V CDR1 and CDR2: LGHNA, YSLEER. CDR3 region: CASSQDRNTEAFF. The DNA of the CDR3 is TGCGCCAGCAGCCAAGACCGGAACACTGAAGCTTTCTTT.

This chain links TRBV30 with TRBJ2-2, with 7 bases matching TRBD2. Trimming at V came to 6 bases and at J to 3 bases, leaving 4 bases not matched to a gene. Germline lookup yields CDR1 GTSNPN and CDR2 SVGIG (reference sequence). The CDR3 contains 13 residues. CDR3 protein: CACPGGYTGELFF. CDR3 DNA: TGTGCCTGCCCCGGGGGGTACACCGGGGAGCTGTTTTTT.

This chain connects TRBV4-1 to TRBJ1-1; 8 bases agree with TRBD1. The germline CDR1 and CDR2 sequences are MGHRA and YSYEKL. The CDR3 totals 13 residues. Trimming removed 3 bases from V and 10 bases from J; junction bases left unmatched: 7. In DNA form, the CDR3 reads TGCGCCAGCAGCCACATGGACAGGGAGGTAGCTTTCTTT. It specifies CASSHMDREVAFF.

The rearrangement links TRBV5-6 to TRBJ1-2; a weak D match, TRBD1 (5 bases). From germline, CDR1 is SGHDT and CDR2 YYEEEE. This CDR3 spans 13 amino acids. The V gene lost 7 bases and the J gene lost 5 bases, with 15 bases spanning the gap. CDR3 protein: CASAERGRYGYTF. The CDR3 DNA is TGTGCCAGCGCCGAGCGGGGGAGGTATGGCTACACCTTC.

The CDR3 is CASKSDRSTEAFF. In DNA form, the CDR3 reads TGTGCCAGCAAATCGGATCGGAGCACTGAAGCTTTCTTT. The rearrangement uses TRBV7-9 and TRBJ1-1; D not resolved. V dropped 7 bases and J dropped 4 bases, with 13 bases sitting between them. CDR1 is SEHNR, CDR2 FQNEAQ, per germline (reference sequence). This CDR3 region has 13 residues.

V and J are TRBV19 and TRBJ1-4; D call uncertain. From germline, CDR1 is LNHDA and CDR2 SQIVND (reference sequence). Trimming stripped 5 bases from V and 0 bases from J, with 16 bases between. CDR3 length: 17 amino acids. Written as DNA, the CDR3 is TGTGCCAGTAGTTCAGACCAGGACGGGACAACTAATGAAAAACTGTTTTTT. Protein: CASSSDQDGTTNEKLFF.